The clone carrying this TCR beta chain is labeled medium-sized. Antigen unknown. TRB rearrangements spanning V, D and J were amplified using mixed TRB-A/B primers. In TCRdb, the multiplex PCR reads were re-called with MiXCR into one record per CDR3 protein. In the table there are 5,500 to 7,000 distinct CDR3 sequences, roughly 28% of which are singletons. TCR beta rearrangements were amplified from peripheral blood genomic DNA. This CDR3 region has 13 residues. Trimming at V came to 7 bases and at J to 2 bases, leaving 4 bases not matched to a gene. Germline V gives CDR1 MNHNS, CDR2 SASEGT. The entry originates in a study of T cell repertoires in aging, cancer and after chemotherapy. Study observations and caveats: Rebound thymic output was suggested by rising median generation probability during chemotherapy in each cancer cohort. No conclusions about immunological memory after chemotherapy can be drawn from the repertoire data.

The sequence came from a human donor in good health. Sequences were obtained from blood. The V and J genes are TRBV6-1 and TRBJ2-7, with 8 bases identical to TRBD1. The CDR3 loop reads CASMPGQAYEQYF. For the CDR3, the DNA is TGTGCCAGCATGCCGGGACAGGCCTACGAGCAGTACTTC.